This T cell receptor beta chain originates from a study of cytomegalovirus exposure and HLA in healthy donors. Notes on the study in general: TCR sequences were mostly rare, though some public TCRs occurred in many donors. Per a later analysis, 15,000 to 20,000 TCR beta sequences showed association with HLA alleles at 0.05 false discovery rate.

This clone was seen only once. Antigen: not known. Vbeta (60) and Jbeta (13) primers were used in the PCR. Generated by immunoSEQ multiplex PCR, the TCRdb table keeps only in-frame clones and is missing some. Counted here are about 170,000 clones, under 80% occurring once; the ten biggest clones make up less than 15%. Sample: PBMCs. The clonotype was recovered from a woman between 45 and 60 years old in good health and CMV-seropositive.

The CDR3 DNA reads as TGTGCCAGCAGCTCTAAGAGGCTAGCGGGGGTTGGTGAGCAGTTCTTC. Translating gives CASSSKRLAGVGEQFF. The J gene is TRBJ2-1, the V gene TRBV13; 10 nucleotides match TRBD2. Germline loops: CDR1 PRHDT, CDR2 FYEKMQ (reference sequence). The CDR3 is made up of 16 amino acids. Germline trimming cut 4 bases from V and 9 bases from J; bases unmatched to any gene: 12.